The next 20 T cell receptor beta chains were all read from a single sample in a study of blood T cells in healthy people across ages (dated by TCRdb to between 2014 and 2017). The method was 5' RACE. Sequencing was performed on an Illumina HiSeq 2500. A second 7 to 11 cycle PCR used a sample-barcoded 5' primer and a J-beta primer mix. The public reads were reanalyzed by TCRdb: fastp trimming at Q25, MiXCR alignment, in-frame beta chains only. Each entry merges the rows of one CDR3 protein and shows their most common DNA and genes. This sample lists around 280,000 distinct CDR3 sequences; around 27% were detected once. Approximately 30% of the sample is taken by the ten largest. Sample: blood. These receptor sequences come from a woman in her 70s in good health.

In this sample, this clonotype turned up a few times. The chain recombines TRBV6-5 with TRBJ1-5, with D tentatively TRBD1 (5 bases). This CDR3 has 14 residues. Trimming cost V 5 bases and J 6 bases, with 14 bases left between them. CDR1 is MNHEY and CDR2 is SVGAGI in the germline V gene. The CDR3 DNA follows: TGTGCCAGCAGTCCCCCGGGGGGAGGTCAGCCCCAGCATTTT. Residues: CASSPPGGGQPQHF.

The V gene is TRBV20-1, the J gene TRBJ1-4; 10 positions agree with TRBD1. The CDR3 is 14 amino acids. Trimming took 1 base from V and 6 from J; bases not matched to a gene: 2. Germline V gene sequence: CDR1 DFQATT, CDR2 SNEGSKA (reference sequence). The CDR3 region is CSARGDRGYEKLFF. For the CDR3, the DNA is TGCAGTGCTAGAGGGGACAGGGGTTATGAAAAACTGTTTTTT.

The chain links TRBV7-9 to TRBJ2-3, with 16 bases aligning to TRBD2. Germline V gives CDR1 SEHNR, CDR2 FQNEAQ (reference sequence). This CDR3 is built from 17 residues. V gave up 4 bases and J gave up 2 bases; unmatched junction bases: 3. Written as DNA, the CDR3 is TGTGCCAGCAGCTCGGGACTAGCGGGAGGGCCCACAGATACGCAGTATTTT. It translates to CASSSGLAGGPTDTQYF.

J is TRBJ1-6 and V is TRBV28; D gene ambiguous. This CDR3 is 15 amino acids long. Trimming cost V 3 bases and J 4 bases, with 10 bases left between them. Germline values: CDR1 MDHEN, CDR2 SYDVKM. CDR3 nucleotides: TGTGCCAGCAGTTTGGCAGGAGTTTATAATTCACCCCTCCACTTT. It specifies CASSLAGVYNSPLHF.

CDR3 sequence reads: CSARQGFTEAFF. The CDR3 region has the DNA TGCAGTGCCCGGCAGGGATTTACTGAAGCTTTCTTT. This rearrangement joins TRBV20-1 to TRBJ1-1, with D possibly being TRBD1 (5 bases). CDR1 and CDR2 from the germline V gene are DFQATT and SNEGSKA (reference sequence). This CDR3 is 12 amino acids long. V was cut by 6 bases and J by 5 bases, with 13 bases left in between.

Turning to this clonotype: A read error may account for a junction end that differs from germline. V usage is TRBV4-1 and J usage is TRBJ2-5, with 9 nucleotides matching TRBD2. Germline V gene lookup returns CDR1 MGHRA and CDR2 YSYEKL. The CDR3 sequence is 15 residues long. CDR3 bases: TGCGCCAGCAGCCCTGTCCCAGCGGGAGGAGAGGCCCAGTACTTC. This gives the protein CASSPVPAGGEAQYF.

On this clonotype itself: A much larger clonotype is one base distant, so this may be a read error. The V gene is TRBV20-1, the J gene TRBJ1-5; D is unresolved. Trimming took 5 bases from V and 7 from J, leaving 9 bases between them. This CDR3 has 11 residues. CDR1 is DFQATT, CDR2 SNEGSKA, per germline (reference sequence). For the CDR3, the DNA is TGCAGTGCTCCGATGGGGCAGCCCCAGCATTTT. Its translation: CSAPMGQPQHF.

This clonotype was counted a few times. The CDR3 loop is CASSDVRNTEAFF. Here the CDR3 DNA reads TGTGCCAGCAGTGACGTCAGGAACACTGAAGCTTTCTTT. The V gene is TRBV2, the J gene TRBJ1-1, with D uncertain. Trimming removed 3 bases from V and 1 base from J, with 6 bases in between. The germline gives CDR1 SNHLY, CDR2 FYNNEI. The length of the CDR3 is 13 residues.

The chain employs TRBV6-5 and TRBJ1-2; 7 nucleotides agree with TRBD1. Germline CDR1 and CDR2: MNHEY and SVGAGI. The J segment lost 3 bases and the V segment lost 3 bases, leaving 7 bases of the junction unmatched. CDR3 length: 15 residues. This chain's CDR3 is CASSYGGGTDYGYTF. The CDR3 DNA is TGTGCCAGCAGTTATGGAGGGGGCACCGACTATGGCTACACCTTC.

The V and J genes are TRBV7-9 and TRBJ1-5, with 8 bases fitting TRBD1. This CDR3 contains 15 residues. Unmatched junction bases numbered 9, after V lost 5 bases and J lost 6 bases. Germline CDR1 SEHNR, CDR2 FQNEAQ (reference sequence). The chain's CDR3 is CASSDGTGVSQPQHF. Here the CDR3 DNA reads TGTGCCAGCAGCGACGGGACAGGAGTAAGTCAGCCCCAGCATTTT.

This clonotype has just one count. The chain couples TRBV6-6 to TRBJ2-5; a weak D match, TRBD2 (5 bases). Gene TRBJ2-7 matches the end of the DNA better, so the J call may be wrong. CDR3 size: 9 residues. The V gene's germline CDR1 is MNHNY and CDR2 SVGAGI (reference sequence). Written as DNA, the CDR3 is TGTGCCAGCGGACTCGAGCAGTACTTC. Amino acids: CASGLEQYF.

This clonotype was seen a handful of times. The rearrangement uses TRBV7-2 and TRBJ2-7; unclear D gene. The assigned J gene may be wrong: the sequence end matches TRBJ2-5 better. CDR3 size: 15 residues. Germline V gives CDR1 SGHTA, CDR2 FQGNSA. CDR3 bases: TGTGCCAGCAGCTCGATGCGGACGACTCAAGAGACCCAGTACTTC. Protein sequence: CASSSMRTTQETQYF.

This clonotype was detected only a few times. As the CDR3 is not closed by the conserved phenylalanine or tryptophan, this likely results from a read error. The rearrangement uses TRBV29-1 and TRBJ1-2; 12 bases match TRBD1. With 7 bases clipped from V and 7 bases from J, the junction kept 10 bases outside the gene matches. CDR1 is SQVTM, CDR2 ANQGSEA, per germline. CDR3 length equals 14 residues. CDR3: CSGRDRGRLGGYTL. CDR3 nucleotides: TGCAGCGGCCGGGACAGGGGGCGTCTGGGTGGCTACACCCTC.

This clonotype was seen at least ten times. CDR3 nucleotides: TGCAGCGTTGTCGGTGTGGGAGAAGAGACCCAGTACTTC. Its protein is CSVVGVGEETQYF. The chain has TRBV29-1 and TRBJ2-5; D may be TRBD2 (5 bases). Germline CDR1 and CDR2: SQVTM and ANQGSEA. Trimming took 4 bases from V and 3 from J, leaving 12 bases between them. The CDR3 sequence is 13 residues long.

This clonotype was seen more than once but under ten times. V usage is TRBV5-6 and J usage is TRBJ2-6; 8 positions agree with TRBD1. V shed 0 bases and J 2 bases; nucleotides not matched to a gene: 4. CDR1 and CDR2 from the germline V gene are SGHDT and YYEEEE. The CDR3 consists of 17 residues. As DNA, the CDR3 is TGTGCCAGCAGCTTGGTCGACAGGGGCACTGGGGCCAACGTCCTGACTTTC. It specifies CASSLVDRGTGANVLTF.

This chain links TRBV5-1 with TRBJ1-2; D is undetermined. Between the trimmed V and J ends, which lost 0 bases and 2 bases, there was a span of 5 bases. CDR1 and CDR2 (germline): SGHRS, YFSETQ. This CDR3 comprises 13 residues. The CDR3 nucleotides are TGCGCCAGCAGCTTGGAAAACAACTATGGCTACACCTTC. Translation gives CASSLENNYGYTF. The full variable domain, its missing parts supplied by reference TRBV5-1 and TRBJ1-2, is KAGVTQTPRYLIKTRGQQVTLSCSPISGHRSVSWYQQTPGQGLQFLFEYFSETQRNKGNFPGRFSGRQFSNSRSEMNVSTLELGDSALYLCASSLENNYGYTFGSGTRLTVV.

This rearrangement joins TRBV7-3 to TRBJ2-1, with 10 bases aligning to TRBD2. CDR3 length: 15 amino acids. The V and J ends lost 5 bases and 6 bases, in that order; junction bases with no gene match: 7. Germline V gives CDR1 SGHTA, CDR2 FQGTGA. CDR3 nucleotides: TGTGCCAGCAGCGAAACTAGCGGGACGCTCAATGAGCAGTTCTTC. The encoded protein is CASSETSGTLNEQFF.

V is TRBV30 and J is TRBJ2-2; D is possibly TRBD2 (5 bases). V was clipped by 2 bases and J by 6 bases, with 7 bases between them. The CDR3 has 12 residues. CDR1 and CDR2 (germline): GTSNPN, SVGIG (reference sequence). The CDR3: CAWSWGAGELFF. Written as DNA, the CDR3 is TGTGCCTGGAGTTGGGGAGCCGGGGAGCTGTTTTTT.

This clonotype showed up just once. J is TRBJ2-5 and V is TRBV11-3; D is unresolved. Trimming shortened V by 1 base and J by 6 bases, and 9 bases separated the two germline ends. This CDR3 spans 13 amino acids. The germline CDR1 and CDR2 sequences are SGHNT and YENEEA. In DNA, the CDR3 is TGTGCCAGCAGCTTAGGAGAGACAAAGACCCAGTACTTC. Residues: CASSLGETKTQYF.

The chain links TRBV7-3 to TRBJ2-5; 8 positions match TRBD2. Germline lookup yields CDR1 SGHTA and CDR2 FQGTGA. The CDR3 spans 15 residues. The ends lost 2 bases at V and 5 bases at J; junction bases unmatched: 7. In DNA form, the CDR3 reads TGTGCCAGCAGCTTATGGGCGGGAGGATGGGAGACCCAGTACTTC. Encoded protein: CASSLWAGGWETQYF. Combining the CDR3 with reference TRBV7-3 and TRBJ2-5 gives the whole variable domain GAGVSQTPSNKVTEKGKYVELRCDPISGHTALYWYRQSLGQGPEFLIYFQGTGAADDSGLPNDRFFAVRPEGSVSTLKIQRTERGDSAVYLCASSLWAGGWETQYFGPGTRLLVL.